This T cell receptor (beta chain) comes out of a study of PD-L1 blockade in urothelial cancer. As for the study in general: T cells numbered a median of about 140,000 in the blood samples.

Patients yielded 1 to 8 samples each, pretreatment and on-treatment. Using immunoSEQ multiplex PCR, the repertoire was profiled, and TCRdb retains in-frame clones only, with some absent. The sample lists about 51,000 clones, around 85% occurring once. The CDR3 is 15 residues long. The V gene end was trimmed by 4 bases and the J gene end by 4 bases; junction bases not matched to a gene: 8. In germline, CDR1 is SNHLY, CDR2 FYNNEI. This clone came up once. This clonotype was obtained from a man in his 60s with urothelial cancer. V gene TRBV2 combines with J gene TRBJ2-3; 7 bases are a match to TRBD2. Sample: PBMCs, taken around atezolizumab (anti-PD-L1) treatment. In DNA, the CDR3 is TGTGCCAGCAGTGCAAGCGGGACGGAGGCAGATACGCAGTATTTT. Protein: CASSASGTEADTQYF. Based on the CDR3 plus reference TRBV2 and TRBJ2-3, the full variable domain is EPEVTQTPSHQVTQMGQEVILRCVPISNHLYFYWYRQILGQKVEFLVSFYNNEISEKSEIFDDQFSVERPDGSNFTLKIRSTKLEDSAMYFCASSASGTEADTQYFGPGTRLTVL.